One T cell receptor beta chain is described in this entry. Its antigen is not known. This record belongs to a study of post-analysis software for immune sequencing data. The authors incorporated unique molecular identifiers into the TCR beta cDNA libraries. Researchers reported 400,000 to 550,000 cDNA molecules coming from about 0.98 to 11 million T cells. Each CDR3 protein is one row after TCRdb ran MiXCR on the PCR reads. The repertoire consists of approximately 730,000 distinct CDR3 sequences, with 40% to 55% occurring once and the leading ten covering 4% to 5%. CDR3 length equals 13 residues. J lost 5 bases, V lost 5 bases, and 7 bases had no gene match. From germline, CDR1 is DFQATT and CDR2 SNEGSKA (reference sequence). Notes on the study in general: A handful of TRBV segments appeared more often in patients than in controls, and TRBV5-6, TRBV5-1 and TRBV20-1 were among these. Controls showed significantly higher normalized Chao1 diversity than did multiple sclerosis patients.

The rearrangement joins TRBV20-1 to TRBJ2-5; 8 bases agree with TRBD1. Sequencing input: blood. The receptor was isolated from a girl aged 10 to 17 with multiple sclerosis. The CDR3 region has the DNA TGCAGTGCTGGAAGGACAGGGCGGGAGACCCAGTACTTC. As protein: CSAGRTGRETQYF.